Listed here is a single T cell receptor (beta chain). One end of the junction does not line up with germline, which may come from a read error. MiXCR re-clonotyped the PCR reads for TCRdb. The sample lists about 21,000 clones, about 35% occurring once. This sample stems from a study of metastatic and nonmetastatic thyroid tumors. About the research overall: Thyroid patients, malignant and benign, had repertoires compared across blood and tumor or nodule tissue.

The CDR3 totals 14 residues. Germline V CDR1 and CDR2: SGHRS, YFSETQ. No treatment had been given to any patient before thyroid surgery. This sequence joins TRBV5-1 and TRBJ2-7, with 9 nucleotides matching TRBD1. This TCR was sampled from a female donor with papillary thyroid cancer or a benign thyroid nodule (not recorded which). Some clones in this sample may be carry-over from other donors' samples. The sequenced sample was tumor tissue. The CDR3, as DNA: TGCGCCAGCAGCTGGAACAGGGGGCCCTACGAGCAGTACTTT. Residues: CASSWNRGPYEQYF.